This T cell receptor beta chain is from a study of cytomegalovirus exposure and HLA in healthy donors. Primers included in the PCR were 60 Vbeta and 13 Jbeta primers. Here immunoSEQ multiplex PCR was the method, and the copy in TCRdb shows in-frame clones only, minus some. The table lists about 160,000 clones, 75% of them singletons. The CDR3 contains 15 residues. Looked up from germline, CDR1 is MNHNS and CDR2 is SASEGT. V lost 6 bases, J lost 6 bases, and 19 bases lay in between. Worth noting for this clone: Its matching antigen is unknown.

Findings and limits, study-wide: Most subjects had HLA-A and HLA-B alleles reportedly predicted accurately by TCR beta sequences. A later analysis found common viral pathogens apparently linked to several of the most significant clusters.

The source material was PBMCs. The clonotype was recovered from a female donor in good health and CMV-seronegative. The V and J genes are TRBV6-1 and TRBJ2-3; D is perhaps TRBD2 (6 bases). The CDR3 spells CASRAGTPGDDTQYF. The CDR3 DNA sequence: TGTGCCAGCAGAGCCGGGACTCCGGGGGATGATACGCAGTATTTT.